This passage covers 9 T cell receptor beta chains from one sample sequenced in a study of metastatic and nonmetastatic thyroid tumors. TCRdb reassembled clones from the PCR reads with MiXCR. The table lists tens of thousands of clones, roughly 22% of them singletons. None of the patients had undergone any treatment ahead of thyroid surgery. The sequenced material came from blood. The receptors were gathered from a female donor with papillary thyroid cancer or a benign thyroid nodule (not recorded which). Some clones in this sample may be carry-over from other donors' samples.

This clone was observed many times. The J gene is TRBJ2-1, the V gene TRBV27; D is undetermined. CDR1 is MNHEY, CDR2 SMNVEV, per germline (reference sequence). The CDR3 is 13 amino acids. The V end was cut by 6 bases, the J end by 1 base, with 7 bases between. CDR3 nucleotides: TGTGCCAGCAGCCTAAGTTCCTACAATGAGCAGTTCTTC. This translates into CASSLSSYNEQFF.

The rearrangement links TRBV11-2 to TRBJ2-3; 10 nucleotides line up with TRBD2. This CDR3 region has 18 residues. V trimming: 9 bases; J trimming: 3 bases; junction bases outside the gene matches: 18. Germline CDR1 is SGHAT and CDR2 is FQNNGV. This chain's CDR3 is CASSPSGGGTSVTDTQYF. The CDR3 nucleotides read TGTGCCAGTAGCCCCTCCGGTGGGGGGACTAGCGTGACAGATACGCAGTATTTT.

This clone was detected ten times or more. J is TRBJ1-1 and V is TRBV28; D gene uncertain. Germline assignment: CDR1 MDHEN and CDR2 SYDVKM. This CDR3 is 12 amino acids long. V was shortened by 4 bases and J by 3 bases, with 6 bases between the two germline ends. In DNA, the CDR3 is TGTGCCAGCAGTTCTGATTACACTGAAGCTTTCTTT. This encodes CASSSDYTEAFF.

V gene TRBV6-1 combines with J gene TRBJ2-6; unclear D gene. The germline V gene has CDR1 MNHNS and CDR2 SASEGT. The CDR3 loop spans 11 amino acids. The CDR3 region has the DNA TGTTCCACGTGGGTGGCCAACGTCCTGACTTTC. Protein product: CSTWVANVLTF.

At least ten counts were recorded for this clone. The genes are TRBV7-9 and TRBJ2-7; no definite D call. The V gene lost 3 bases and the J gene lost 6 bases, with 6 bases spanning the gap. The V gene's germline CDR1 is SEHNR and CDR2 FQNEAQ (reference sequence). This CDR3 is built from 11 residues. The DNA for the CDR3 is TGTGCCAGCAGCTTCCTAGGCGAGCAGTACTTC. It specifies CASSFLGEQYF.

This clone was seen more than once but under ten times. A much larger clone lies a single base off, so this may be a read error. Other DNA sequences from this sample encode an identical CDR3 as well. J is TRBJ2-1 and V is TRBV28; D perhaps matches TRBD1 (5 bases). This CDR3 has 14 residues. Germline CDR1 and CDR2: MDHEN and SYDVKM. CDR3 region: CVSRTGVGHNEQFF. CDR3 DNA sequence: TGTGTCAGCAGAACAGGTGTAGGGCACAATGAGCAGTTCTTC.

There are many counts of this clone. The rearrangement uses TRBV6-1 and TRBJ2-3; 9 positions match TRBD2. The germline V gene has CDR1 MNHNS and CDR2 SASEGT. The CDR3 sequence is 14 residues long. V shed 6 bases, J shed 0 bases, and the junction held 1 base outside the gene matches. CDR3 residues: CASRLAGSTDTQYF. DNA for the CDR3: TGTGCCAGCAGGCTAGCGGGGAGCACAGATACGCAGTATTTT.

This clone was observed many times. J is TRBJ1-3 and V is TRBV3-1; D not certain. Germline assignment: CDR1 LGHDT and CDR2 YNNKEL (reference sequence). This CDR3 is 13 amino acids long. V was clipped by 6 bases and J by 2 bases, with 8 bases between them. The CDR3 here is CASRTYAGNTIYF. CDR3 nucleotide sequence: TGTGCCAGCAGGACTTACGCTGGAAACACCATATATTTT. Full variable domain (missing parts from reference TRBV3-1 and TRBJ1-3): DTAVSQTPKYLVTQMGNDKSIKCEQNLGHDTMYWYKQDSKKFLKIMFSYNNKELIINETVPNRFSPKSPDKAHLNLHINSLELGDSAVYFCASRTYAGNTIYFGEGSWLTVV.

Ten or more counts support this clone. The chain has TRBV28 and TRBJ2-1, with 9 bases identical to TRBD2. Germline loops: CDR1 MDHEN, CDR2 SYDVKM. This CDR3 has 14 amino acids. V dropped 6 bases and J dropped 0; count of bases not matched to a gene: 0. The CDR3 DNA reads as TGTGCCAGCAGACTAGCGGGCTCCTACAATGAGCAGTTCTTC. It specifies CASRLAGSYNEQFF.